The source of this TCR beta chain is a study of T-cell memory formation after mild COVID-19. Background on the study: Clusters were largely donor specific.

V lost 2 bases, J lost 0 bases, and 2 bases stayed unmatched. Germline loops: CDR1 LGHNA, CDR2 YSLEER. This CDR3 region has 16 residues. Comment on this clonotype: The antigen is unknown.

TCR alpha and TCR beta cDNA libraries with sample barcodes and UMIs came from 5'RACE using constant-segment primers. TCRdb independently ran MiXCR on the 5' RACE reads; one entry per CDR3 protein. Of 150,000 to 200,000 distinct CDR3 sequences listed, roughly a third were seen once; the top ten hold around 12%. General study results and limits: Unconfirmed was the SARS-CoV-2 specificity of second-wave clones that peaked on day 37. CD4+ contracting clones were mainly CM and EM; CD8+ ones, EMRA.

The chain has TRBV4-3 and TRBJ2-3, with TRBD2 identical over 10 bases. Sequencing was done on a sample of PBMCs or a T cell subset sorted from them (not recorded which). The clonotype was recovered from an adult woman who had mild COVID-19 (a few samples of this study predate the infection). Cell type and time point are not known. The CDR3 reads CASSQSGLASTDTQYF. CDR3 DNA: TGCGCCAGCAGCCAATCGGGACTAGCGAGCACAGATACGCAGTATTTT.